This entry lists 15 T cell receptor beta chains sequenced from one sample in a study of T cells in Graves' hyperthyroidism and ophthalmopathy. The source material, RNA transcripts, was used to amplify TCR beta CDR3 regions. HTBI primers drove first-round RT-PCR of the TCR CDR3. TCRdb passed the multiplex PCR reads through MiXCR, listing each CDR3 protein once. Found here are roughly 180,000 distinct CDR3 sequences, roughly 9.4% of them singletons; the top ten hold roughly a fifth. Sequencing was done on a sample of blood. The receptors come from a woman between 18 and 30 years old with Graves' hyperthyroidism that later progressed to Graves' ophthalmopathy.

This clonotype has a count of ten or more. This CDR3 reads CASSLPFPQDQAFF. For the CDR3, the DNA is TGTGCCAGCAGCCTACCCTTTCCCCAGGACCAAGCTTTCTTT. The chain has TRBV11-1 and TRBJ1-1; D is uncertain. The V end lost 5 bases, the J end lost 9 bases, and 19 bases lay between the germline ends. Germline V gives CDR1 SGHAT, CDR2 FQDESV (reference sequence). This CDR3 is 14 amino acids long.

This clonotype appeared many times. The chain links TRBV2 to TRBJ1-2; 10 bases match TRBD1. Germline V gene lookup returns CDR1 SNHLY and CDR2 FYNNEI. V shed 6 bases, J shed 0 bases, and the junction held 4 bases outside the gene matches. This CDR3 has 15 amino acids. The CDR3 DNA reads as TGTGCCAGCAGGGGACAGGGGTCTCCTAACTATGGCTACACCTTC. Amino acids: CASRGQGSPNYGYTF. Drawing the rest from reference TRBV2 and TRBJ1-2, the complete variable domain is EPEVTQTPSHQVTQMGQEVILRCVPISNHLYFYWYRQILGQKVEFLVSFYNNEISEKSEIFDDQFSVERPDGSNFTLKIRSTKLEDSAMYFCASRGQGSPNYGYTFGSGTRLTVV.

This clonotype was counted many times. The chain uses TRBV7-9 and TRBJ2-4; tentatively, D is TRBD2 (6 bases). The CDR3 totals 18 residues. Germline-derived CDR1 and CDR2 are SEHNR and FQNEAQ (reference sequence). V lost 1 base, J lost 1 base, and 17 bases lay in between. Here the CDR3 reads CASSLEEGLLIAKNIQYF. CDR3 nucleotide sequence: TGTGCCAGCAGCTTAGAGGAGGGCCTCTTGATTGCCAAAAACATTCAGTACTTC. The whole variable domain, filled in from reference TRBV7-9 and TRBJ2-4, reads DTGVSQNPRHKITKRGQNVTFRCDPISEHNRLYWYRQTLGQGPEFLTYFQNEAQLEKSRLLSDRFSAERPKGSFSTLEIQRTEQGDSAMYLCASSLEEGLLIAKNIQYFGAGTRLSVL.

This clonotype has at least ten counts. The CDR3 reads CASRDHNRGGSTDTQYF. The CDR3 region has the DNA TGTGCCAGCAGGGACCATAACAGGGGCGGGAGCACAGATACGCAGTATTTT. The chain is built from TRBV28 and TRBJ2-3, with 7 bases lining up with TRBD1. The CDR3 totals 17 residues. Germline lookup yields CDR1 MDHEN and CDR2 SYDVKM. J lost 0 bases, V lost 6 bases, and 12 bases had no gene match. Variable domain in full (rest from reference TRBV28 and TRBJ2-3): DVKVTQSSRYLVKRTGEKVFLECVQDMDHENMFWYRQDPGLGLRLIYFSYDVKMKEKGDIPEGYSVSREKKERFSLILESASTNQTSMYLCASRDHNRGGSTDTQYFGPGTRLTVL.

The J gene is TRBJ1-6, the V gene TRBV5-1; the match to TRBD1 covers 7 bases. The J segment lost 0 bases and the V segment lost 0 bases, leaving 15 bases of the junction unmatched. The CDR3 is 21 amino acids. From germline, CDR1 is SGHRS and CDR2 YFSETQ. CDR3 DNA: TGCGCCAGCAGCTTGGGCTTCTTAGTGGGACAGCCGAGCTCCTATAATTCACCCCTCCACTTT. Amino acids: CASSLGFLVGQPSSYNSPLHF.

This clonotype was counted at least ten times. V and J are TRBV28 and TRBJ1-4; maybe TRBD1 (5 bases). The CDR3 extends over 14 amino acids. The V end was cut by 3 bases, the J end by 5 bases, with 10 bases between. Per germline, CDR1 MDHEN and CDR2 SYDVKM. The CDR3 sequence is CASSFRGQNEKLFF. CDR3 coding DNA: TGTGCCAGCAGTTTTAGGGGTCAAAATGAAAAACTGTTTTTT.

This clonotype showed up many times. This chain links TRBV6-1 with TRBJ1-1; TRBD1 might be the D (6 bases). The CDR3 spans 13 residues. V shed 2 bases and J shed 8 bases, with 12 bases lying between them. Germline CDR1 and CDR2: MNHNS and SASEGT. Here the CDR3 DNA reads TGTGCCAGCAGTGAATATGGAGGGGGAGAAGCTTTCTTT. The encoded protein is CASSEYGGGEAFF.

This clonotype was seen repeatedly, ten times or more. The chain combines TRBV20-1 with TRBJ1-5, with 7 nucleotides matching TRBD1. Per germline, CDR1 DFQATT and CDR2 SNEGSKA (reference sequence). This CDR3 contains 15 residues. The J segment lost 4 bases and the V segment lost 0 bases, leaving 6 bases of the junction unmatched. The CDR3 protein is CSARDPRGPNQPQHF. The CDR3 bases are TGCAGTGCTAGAGATCCGAGGGGGCCTAATCAGCCCCAGCATTTT.

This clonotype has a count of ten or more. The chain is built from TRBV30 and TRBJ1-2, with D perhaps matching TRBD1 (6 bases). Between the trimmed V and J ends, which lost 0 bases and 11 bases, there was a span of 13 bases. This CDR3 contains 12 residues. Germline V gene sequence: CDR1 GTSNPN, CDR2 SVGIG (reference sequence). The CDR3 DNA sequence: TGTGCCTGGAGTGTACGGGAGGGGGAGTACACCTTC. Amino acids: CAWSVREGEYTF.

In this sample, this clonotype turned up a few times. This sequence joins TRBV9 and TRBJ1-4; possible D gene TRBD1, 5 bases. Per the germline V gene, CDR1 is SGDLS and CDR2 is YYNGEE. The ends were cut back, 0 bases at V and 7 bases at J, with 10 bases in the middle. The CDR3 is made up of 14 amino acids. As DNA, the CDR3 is TGTGCCAGCAGCGTAGGGGCAGGGATTGAAAAACTGTTTTTT. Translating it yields CASSVGAGIEKLFF. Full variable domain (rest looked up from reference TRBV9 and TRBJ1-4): DSGVTQTPKHLITATGQRVTLRCSPRSGDLSVYWYQQSLDQGLQFLIQYYNGEERAKGNILERFSAQQFPDLHSELNLSSLELGDSALYFCASSVGAGIEKLFFGSGTQLSVL.

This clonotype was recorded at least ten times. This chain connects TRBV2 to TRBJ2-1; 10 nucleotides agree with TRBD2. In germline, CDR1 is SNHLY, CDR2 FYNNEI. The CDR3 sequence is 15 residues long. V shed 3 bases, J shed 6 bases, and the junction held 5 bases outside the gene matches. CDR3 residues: CASSEAGLASNEQFF. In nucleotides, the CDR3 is TGTGCCAGCAGTGAGGCGGGACTAGCGAGCAATGAGCAGTTCTTC.

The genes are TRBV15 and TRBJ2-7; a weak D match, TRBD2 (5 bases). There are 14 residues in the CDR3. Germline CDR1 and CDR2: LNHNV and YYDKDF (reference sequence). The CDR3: CATSGDIGVYEQYV. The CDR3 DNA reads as TGTGCCACCAGCGGAGATATCGGGGTATACGAGCAGTACGTC.

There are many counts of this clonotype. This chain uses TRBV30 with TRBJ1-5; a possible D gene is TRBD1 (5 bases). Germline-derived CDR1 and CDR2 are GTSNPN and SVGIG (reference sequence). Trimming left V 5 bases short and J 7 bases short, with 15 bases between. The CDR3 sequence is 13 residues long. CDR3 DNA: TGTGCCTGGGAGGAAGGGGCCGGGCAGCCCCAGCATTTT. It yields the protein CAWEEGAGQPQHF.

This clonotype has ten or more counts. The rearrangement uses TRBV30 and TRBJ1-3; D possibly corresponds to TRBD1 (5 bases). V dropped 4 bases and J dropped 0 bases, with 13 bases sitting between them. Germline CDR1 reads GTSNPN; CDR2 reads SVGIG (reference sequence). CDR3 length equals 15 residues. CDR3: CAWTVDSRSGNTIYF. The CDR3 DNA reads TGTGCCTGGACCGTCGACAGCCGCTCTGGAAACACCATATATTTT.

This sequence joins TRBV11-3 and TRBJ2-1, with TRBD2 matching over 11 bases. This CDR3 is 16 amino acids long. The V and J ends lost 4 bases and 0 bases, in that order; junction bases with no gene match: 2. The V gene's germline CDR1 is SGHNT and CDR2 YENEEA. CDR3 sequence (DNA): TGTGCCAGCAGCTCGGGACTAGCGGACTCCTACAATGAGCAGTTCTTC. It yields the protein CASSSGLADSYNEQFF.